The 10 T cell receptor beta chains listed next were all sequenced from one sample in a study of OX40 agonist ivuxolimab in advanced cancers. Profiling relied on immunoSEQ multiplex PCR, and the TCRdb table lists in-frame clones only, not all of them. The sample lists 80,000 to 100,000 clones, around 86% occurring once. The specimen comprised CD4+ or CD8+ T cells sorted from blood, sampled in a trial of the OX40 agonist ivuxolimab. Every receptor here comes from an adult with an advanced solid tumor such as melanoma, head and neck, liver or kidney cancer.

This sequence joins TRBV6-6 and TRBJ2-5; D gene unclear. Germline V lookup: CDR1 MNHNY, CDR2 SVGAGI (reference sequence). Trimming cost V 5 bases and J 4 bases, with 14 bases left between them. The CDR3 is 14 amino acids. Written as DNA, the CDR3 is TGTGCCAGCAGTGGCTCCAGTAATCGAGAGACCCAGTACTTC. The encoded protein is CASSGSSNRETQYF.

The chain links TRBV15 to TRBJ1-2; tentatively, D is TRBD1 (5 bases). The CDR3 totals 16 residues. The germline V and J ends were trimmed by 0 bases and 0 bases, with 11 bases remaining between them. The V gene's germline CDR1 is LNHNV and CDR2 YYDKDF (reference sequence). CDR3 DNA: TGTGCCACCAGCAGAGATAAGCGACAGACTAACTATGGCTACACCTTC. It encodes CATSRDKRQTNYGYTF. Full variable domain (rest looked up from reference TRBV15 and TRBJ1-2): DAMVIQNPRYQVTQFGKPVTLSCSQTLNHNVMYWYQQKSSQAPKLLFHYYDKDFNNEADTPDNFQSRRPNTSFCFLDIRSPGLGDTAMYLCATSRDKRQTNYGYTFGSGTRLTVV.

The rearrangement joins TRBV5-1 to TRBJ2-3; no clear D gene. The V end lost 6 bases, the J end lost 0 bases, and 14 bases lay between the germline ends. This CDR3 region has 15 residues. Looked up from germline, CDR1 is SGHRS and CDR2 is YFSETQ. For the CDR3, the DNA is TGCGCCAGCAAGCGTGACGGTACTAGCACAGATACGCAGTATTTT. Amino acid sequence: CASKRDGTSTDTQYF.

The chain employs TRBV6-5 and TRBJ1-2; no firm D call. Germline-derived CDR1 and CDR2 are MNHEY and SVGAGI. This CDR3 is 13 amino acids long. V was cut by 6 bases and J by 7 bases, with 15 bases left in between. CDR3: CASSPDRVGGYTF. The CDR3 nucleotides read TGTGCCAGCAGCCCCGACCGGGTGGGTGGCTACACCTTC.

The chain uses TRBV4-1 and TRBJ2-1; D possibly corresponds to TRBD1 (5 bases). V lost 5 bases and J lost 5, with 16 bases in between. The CDR3 loop spans 15 amino acids. The germline CDR1 and CDR2 sequences are MGHRA and YSYEKL. CDR3 amino acids: CASSKDLGRNNEQFF. The CDR3 DNA sequence: TGCGCCAGCAGCAAGGACCTGGGGCGAAACAATGAGCAGTTCTTC.

In its sample, this clone was seen a few times. This chain uses TRBV10-3 with TRBJ1-1; maybe TRBD1 (5 bases). The V gene lost 4 bases and the J gene lost 7 bases, with 10 bases spanning the gap. The CDR3 runs to 12 residues. Germline V gives CDR1 ENHRY, CDR2 SYGVKD. The DNA for the CDR3 is TGTGCCATCAGTGCAGGGTATGGTGAAGCTTTCTTT. Protein: CAISAGYGEAFF.

The CDR3 here is CASSPLTILDEKVNTEAFF. CDR3 nucleotide sequence: TGTGCCAGCAGTCCACTTACTATACTCGATGAAAAGGTGAACACTGAAGCTTTCTTT. The V call is TRBV7-9, the J call TRBJ1-1, with D hard to call. The CDR3 has 19 residues. Trimming pared 6 bases from V and 0 bases from J, leaving 26 bases between. CDR1 and CDR2 (germline): SEHNR, FQNEAQ (reference sequence).

The table lists this clone with a count of one. V and J are TRBV10-3 and TRBJ2-7; D is ambiguous. The CDR3 is made up of 11 amino acids. Trimming shortened V by 6 bases and J by 0 bases, and 3 bases separated the two germline ends. Germline V gene data show CDR1 as ENHRY and CDR2 as SYGVKD. The chain's CDR3 is CAISFSYEQYF. DNA for the CDR3: TGTGCCATCAGCTTCTCCTACGAGCAGTACTTC.

The rearrangement joins TRBV19 to TRBJ2-1, with 7 bases fitting TRBD2. With V trimmed by 6 bases and J by 6 bases, 8 bases remained unmatched. Per the germline V gene, CDR1 is LNHDA and CDR2 is SQIVND (reference sequence). This CDR3 contains 14 residues. The CDR3 protein is CASRPSERGNEQFF. CDR3 sequence (DNA): TGTGCCAGTAGGCCTAGCGAGCGGGGCAATGAGCAGTTCTTC.

The chain links TRBV7-2 to TRBJ2-7; D possibly matches TRBD1 or TRBD2 (5 bases each). Trimming took 5 bases from V and 3 from J, leaving 14 bases between them. The CDR3 totals 14 residues. Per the germline V gene, CDR1 is SGHTA and CDR2 is FQGNSA. The CDR3 DNA reads as TGTGCCAGCAGCGGTACGGGACGGAACTACGAGCAGTACTTC. Protein product: CASSGTGRNYEQYF. The full variable domain, in which reference TRBV7-2 and TRBJ2-7 provide the parts outside the CDR3, is GAGVSQSPSNKVTEKGKDVELRCDPISGHTALYWYRQSLGQGLEFLIYFQGNSAPDKSGLPSDRFSAERTGGSVSTLTIQRTQQEDSAVYLCASSGTGRNYEQYFGPGTRLTVT.